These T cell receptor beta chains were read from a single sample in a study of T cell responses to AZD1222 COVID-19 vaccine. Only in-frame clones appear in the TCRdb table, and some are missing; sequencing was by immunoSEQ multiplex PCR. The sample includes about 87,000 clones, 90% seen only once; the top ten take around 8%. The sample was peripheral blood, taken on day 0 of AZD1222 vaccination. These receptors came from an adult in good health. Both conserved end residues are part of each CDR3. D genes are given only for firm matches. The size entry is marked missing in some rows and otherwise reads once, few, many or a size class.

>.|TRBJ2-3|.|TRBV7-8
TGTGCCAGCACCCCGAGTACCACAGATACGCAGTATTTT
CASTPSTTDTQYF
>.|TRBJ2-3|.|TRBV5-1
TGCGCCAGCAGCAGAGATGGTACGGGGGCCGAGTCCACGCAGTATTTT
CASSRDGTGAESTQYF
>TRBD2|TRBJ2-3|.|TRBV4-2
TGTGCCAGCAGCCAGTCAGCGGGGGGCGGCACAGATACGCAGTATTTT
CASSQSAGGGTDTQYF
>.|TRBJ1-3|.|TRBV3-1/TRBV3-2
TGTGCCAGCAGCCAAGATGCTACGGGTCTAGCAGTCTTT
CASSQDATGLAVF
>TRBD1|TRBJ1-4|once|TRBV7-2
TGTGCCAGCAGCGACGACAGGGGACCCGAGGAAAAACTGTTTTTT
CASSDDRGPEEKLFF
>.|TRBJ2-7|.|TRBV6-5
TGTGCCAGCAGTTACTCGGCCGCCAGGGCCTACGAGCAGTACTTC
CASSYSAARAYEQYF
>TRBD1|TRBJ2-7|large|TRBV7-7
TGTGCTAGCAGCTTAGCGACAGGGGGCGAGCAGTACTTC
CASSLATGGEQYF
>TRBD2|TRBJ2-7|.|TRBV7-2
TGTGCCAGCAGCTTATCTGGGCGGGGGGGCCCGTACGAGCAGTACTTC
CASSLSGRGGPYEQYF
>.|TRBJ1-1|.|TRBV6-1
TGTGCCAGCAGTGAAGCAGGGAACACTGAAGCTTTCTTT
CASSEAGNTEAFF
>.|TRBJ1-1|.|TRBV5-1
TGCGCCAGCAGCTTGGGAGGGCTCAACACTGAAGCTTTCTTT
CASSLGGLNTEAFF
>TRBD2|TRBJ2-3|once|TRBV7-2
TGTGCCAGCACCCGGGAGGGGCTAGCGGGGGGGCCGGAGAGTTATTTT
CASTREGLAGGPESYF
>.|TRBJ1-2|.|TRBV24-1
TGTGCCACCGGCGGGGCTAACTATGGCTACACCTTC
CATGGANYGYTF
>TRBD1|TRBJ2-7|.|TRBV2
TGTGCCAGCATCGGACCGGGACAGGGGGCGAGAGAGCAGTACTTC
CASIGPGQGAREQYF
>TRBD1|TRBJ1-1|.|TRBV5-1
TGCGCCAGCAGCTTGGCCTTCGGGACAGTCATCAACACTGAAGCTTTCTTT
CASSLAFGTVINTEAFF
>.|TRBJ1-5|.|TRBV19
TGTGCCAGTAGTATAGGACTTTATAGCAATCAGCCCCAGCATTTT
CASSIGLYSNQPQHF
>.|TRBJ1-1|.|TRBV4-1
TGCGCCAGCAGCCAAGTTGGGGCGGGGGGCACTGAAGCTTTCTTT
CASSQVGAGGTEAFF
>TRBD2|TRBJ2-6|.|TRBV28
TGTGCCAGCCGGGGGGAGGGTTCCCCATCTGGGGCCAACGTCCTGACTTTC
CASRGEGSPSGANVLTF
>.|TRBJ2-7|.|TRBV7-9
TGTGCCAGCAGCGGGGGGATGGGCCTACCCTCCTACGAGCAGTACTTC
CASSGGMGLPSYEQYF
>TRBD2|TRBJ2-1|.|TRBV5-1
TGCGCCAGCAGCTTGGTTTTAGCGGGGGAGTACAATGAGCAGTTCTTC
CASSLVLAGEYNEQFF
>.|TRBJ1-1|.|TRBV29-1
TGCAGCGTTGCTGTGGCTCTGAACACTGAAGCTTTCTTT
CSVAVALNTEAFF
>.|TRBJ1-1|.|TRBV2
TGTGCCAGCAGTGAAGAGCAGGGAGTGACTGAAGCTTTCTTT
CASSEEQGVTEAFF
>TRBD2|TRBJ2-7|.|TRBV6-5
TGTGCCAGCAGTTACCTGGGGGGGGGCTACGAGCAGTACTTC
CASSYLGGGYEQYF
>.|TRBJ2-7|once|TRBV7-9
TGTGCCAGCAGCTCCGGGACGGGCATCTACGAGCAGTACTTC
CASSSGTGIYEQYF
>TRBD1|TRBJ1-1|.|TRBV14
TGTGCCAGCGCTCCCTTGGGAGGGGGCAACATGAACACTGAAGCTTTCTTT
CASAPLGGGNMNTEAFF
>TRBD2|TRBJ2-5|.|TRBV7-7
TGTGCTAGCAGCTTACTACTAGCGTCCCAAGAGACCCAGTACTTC
CASSLLLASQETQYF
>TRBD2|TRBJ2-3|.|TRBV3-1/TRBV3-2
TGTGCCAGCAGCCCTCTAGCGGGGGTTAAAGATACGCAGTATTTT
CASSPLAGVKDTQYF
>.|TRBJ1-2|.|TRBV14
TGTGCCAGCAGCTACGACCGGGAGGTAGATGGCTACACCTTC
CASSYDREVDGYTF
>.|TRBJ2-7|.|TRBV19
TGTGCCAGTAGTGCGGACGCTCGGGGGGAGCAGTACTTC
CASSADARGEQYF
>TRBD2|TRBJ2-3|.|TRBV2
TGTGCCAGCAGGGCCCGAGGTAGCGGGGGCACAGATACGCAGTATTTT
CASRARGSGGTDTQYF
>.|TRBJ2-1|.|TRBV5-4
TGTGCCAGCAACCCGGCGGCAGGACCCCCTGTATACAATGAGCAGTTCTTC
CASNPAAGPPVYNEQFF
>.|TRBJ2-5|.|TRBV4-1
TGCGCCAGCAGCCACGGGGATCGAGAGACCCAGTACTTC
CASSHGDRETQYF
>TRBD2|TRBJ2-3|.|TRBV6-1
TGTGCCAGCAGTGAAGTCTTGGGGGGGATCAAGTATTTT
CASSEVLGGIKYF
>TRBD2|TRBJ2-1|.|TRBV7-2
TGTGCCAGCAGCTTTGGTAGCGGGGGGGCCGGCTCCTACAATGAGCAGTTCTTC
CASSFGSGGAGSYNEQFF
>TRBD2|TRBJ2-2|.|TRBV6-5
TGTGCCCGACTTGGGACTAGTGGGACCGGGGAGCTGTTTTTT
CARLGTSGTGELFF
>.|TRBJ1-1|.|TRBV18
TGTGCCAGCTCACCACGGCAGGGTAACACTGAAGCTTTCTTT
CASSPRQGNTEAFF
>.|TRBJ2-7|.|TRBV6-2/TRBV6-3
TGTGCCAGCAGTTACTCATCGATTAACTCCTACGAGCAGTACTTC
CASSYSSINSYEQYF
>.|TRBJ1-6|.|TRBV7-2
TGTGCCAGCAGCTTATCCGGGAGCCCCAATTCACCCCTCCACTTT
CASSLSGSPNSPLHF
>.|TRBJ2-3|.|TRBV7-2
TGTGCCAGCAGCCCTGGGGGGAGAGGCTTAGATACGCAGTATTTT
CASSPGGRGLDTQYF
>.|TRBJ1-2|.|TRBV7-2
TGTGCCAGCAACAACAACTTGGCGGGGGGGCGCGGCTATGGCTACACCTTC
CASNNNLAGGRGYGYTF
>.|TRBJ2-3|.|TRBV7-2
TGTGCCAGCAGCCAGCCGGCCGGGATGGTGCAGGATACGCAGTATTTT
CASSQPAGMVQDTQYF
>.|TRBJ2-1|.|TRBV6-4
TGTGCCAGCAGTGAGATGGGGACTTTGTCCTACAATGAGCAGTTCTTC
CASSEMGTLSYNEQFF
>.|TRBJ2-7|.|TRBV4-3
TGCGCCACCCTCCCCCTTAGCTCCTACGAGCAGTACTTC
CATLPLSSYEQYF
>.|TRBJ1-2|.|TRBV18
TGTGCCAGCTCCACGGGGCAGCTGACTAACTATGGCTACACCTTC
CASSTGQLTNYGYTF